This is a list of T cell receptor beta chains from one sample in a study of control samples from healthy donors and cancer patients. Profiling relied on immunoSEQ multiplex PCR, and the TCRdb table lists in-frame clones only, not all of them. The sample holds around 170,000 clones; 85% to 90% are singletons and the top ten take 4.5% to 6%. The sample consisted of blood. The receptors stem from a woman aged 25 to 39 in good health. CDR3s include the opening cysteine and the closing phenylalanine or tryptophan. The order of the fields is D gene, clone size, J gene, V gene, CDR3 protein, CDR3 DNA. D genes are given only for firm matches. The size of a clone is reported for some rows only, either as once, few or many, or as a class for expanded clones.

- | - | TRBJ1-2 | TRBV9 | CASSPPGWGYGYTF | TGTGCCAGCAGCCCCCCCGGGTGGGGCTATGGCTACACCTTC
- | - | TRBJ1-5 | TRBV6-1 | CASSEVRNQPQHF | TGTGCCAGCAGTGAAGTCAGAAATCAGCCCCAGCATTTT
TRBD1 | - | TRBJ2-7 | TRBV19 | CASSPGTGSVEQYF | TGTGCCAGTAGCCCCGGGACAGGGTCAGTCGAGCAGTACTTC
- | - | TRBJ2-7 | TRBV3-1/TRBV3-2 | CASSQGLGGQEQYF | TGTGCCAGCAGCCAAGGTCTCGGAGGCCAGGAGCAGTACTTC
- | - | TRBJ2-3 | TRBV28 | CASKQGGGTDTQYF | TGTGCCAGCAAACAGGGAGGGGGCACAGATACGCAGTATTTT
- | - | TRBJ2-2 | TRBV28 | CASSFMGAGGELFF | TGTGCCAGCAGTTTTATGGGAGCGGGCGGGGAGCTGTTTTTT
- | once | TRBJ1-1 | TRBV5-4 | CASSQAQLNTEAFF | TGTGCCAGCAGCCAGGCGCAATTGAACACTGAAGCTTTCTTT
- | - | TRBJ1-1 | TRBV6-4 | CASSDNRDTEAFF | TGTGCCAGCAGTGACAACAGGGACACTGAAGCTTTCTTT
TRBD2 | - | TRBJ2-3 | TRBV6-4 | CASSASGGADTQYF | TGTGCCAGCAGTGCTAGCGGGGGGGCAGATACGCAGTATTTT
- | - | TRBJ1-2 | TRBV11-3 | CASSLDPTGRIYF | TGTGCCAGCAGCTTAGATCCAACAGGCAGAATATATTTC
- | - | TRBJ1-4 | TRBV19 | CASSTGAGGEKLFF | TGTGCCAGTAGTACCGGGGCAGGCGGCGAAAAACTGTTTTTT
- | - | TRBJ1-5 | TRBV27 | CASSFSGRDQPQHF | TGTGCCAGCAGTTTTTCAGGGCGGGATCAGCCCCAGCATTTT
TRBD2 | - | TRBJ2-1 | TRBV5-1 | CASSPLREGPNEQFF | TGCGCCAGCAGCCCCTTGAGGGAGGGCCCCAATGAGCAGTTCTTC
TRBD2 | - | TRBJ2-7 | TRBV29-1 | CSVALAGGPYEQYF | TGCAGCGTTGCGCTAGCGGGAGGGCCCTACGAGCAGTACTTC
- | - | TRBJ2-3 | TRBV30 | CAWTTGARDTQYF | TGTGCCTGGACCACCGGGGCGAGAGATACGCAGTATTTT
TRBD2 | - | TRBJ2-1 | TRBV6-1 | CASSKGTSGNEQFF | TGTGCCAGCAGCAAGGGGACTAGCGGAAATGAGCAGTTCTTC
- | - | TRBJ2-1 | TRBV5-5 | CASSRNSAITYNEQFF | TGTGCCAGCAGCCGAAATAGCGCGATAACCTACAATGAGCAGTTCTTC
- | - | TRBJ1-1 | TRBV7-9 | CASSLVGAGRGTEAFF | TGTGCCAGCAGCTTAGTAGGGGCCGGGCGAGGGACTGAAGCTTTCTTT
TRBD1 | - | TRBJ2-3 | TRBV29-1 | CSVQGGRADTQYF | TGCAGCGTTCAAGGGGGCCGGGCAGATACGCAGTATTTT
TRBD2 | once | TRBJ2-2 | TRBV27 | CASSPQTGLAGEGTGELFF | TGTGCCAGCAGTCCGCAAACCGGACTAGCGGGAGAGGGAACCGGGGAGCTGTTTTTT
- | - | TRBJ2-5 | TRBV24-1 | CATSVPRGYNQETQYF | TGTGCCACCAGTGTTCCCCGGGGGTACAACCAAGAGACCCAGTACTTC
TRBD2 | - | TRBJ2-1 | TRBV5-1 | CASSYNWWGRRTSGPRNEQFF | TGCGCCAGCAGCTACAATTGGTGGGGGCGAAGGACTAGCGGGCCCCGGAATGAGCAGTTCTTC
TRBD2 | - | TRBJ2-5 | TRBV12-3/TRBV12-4 | CASRELAEETQYF | TGTGCCAGCAGGGAGCTAGCGGAAGAGACCCAGTACTTC
TRBD2 | - | TRBJ2-3 | TRBV3-1/TRBV3-2 | CASRPERGGMGDTQYF | TGTGCCAGCAGGCCCGAGCGGGGGGGCATGGGGGATACGCAGTATTTT
TRBD2 | - | TRBJ2-1 | TRBV5-1 | CASNPSGRYNEQFF | TGCGCCAGCAATCCTAGCGGGAGGTACAATGAGCAGTTCTTC
- | - | TRBJ2-5 | TRBV18 | CASSPPSSETQYF | TGTGCCAGCTCACCACCGAGCAGCGAGACCCAGTACTTC
- | - | TRBJ2-2 | TRBV5-1 | CATSPRDRTGELFF | TGCGCCACCTCACCCCGGGACCGCACCGGGGAGCTGTTTTTT
TRBD1 | - | TRBJ1-5 | TRBV7-2 | CASSLAGQGIQPQHF | TGTGCCAGCAGCTTAGCTGGACAGGGCATCCAGCCCCAGCATTTT
- | once | TRBJ1-6 | TRBV5-1 | CASSPNRGHRWSPLHF | TGCGCCAGCAGCCCTAACCGGGGGCACCGGTGGTCACCCCTCCACTTT
TRBD1 | - | TRBJ2-3 | TRBV11-2 | CASSLPGTEQYF | TGTGCCAGCAGCTTACCCGGGACAGAGCAGTATTTT
- | - | TRBJ2-5 | TRBV10-3 | CAISERGDSLTQYF | TGTGCCATCAGTGAGAGGGGGGACTCCCTGACCCAGTACTTC
TRBD1 | - | TRBJ1-2 | TRBV4-1 | CASSQGQDYGYTF | TGCGCCAGCAGCCAGGGACAGGACTATGGCTACACCTTC
TRBD1 | - | TRBJ1-2 | TRBV7-2 | CASSPDRLYGYTF | TGTGCCAGCAGCCCGGACAGGCTTTATGGCTACACCTTC
- | - | TRBJ2-2 | TRBV3-1/TRBV3-2 | CASSQDLNIYGELFF | TGTGCCAGCAGCCAAGATCTAAATATATACGGGGAGCTGTTTTTT
- | - | TRBJ1-1 | TRBV9 | CASSGPLGEAFF | TGTGCCAGCAGCGGACCCCTAGGTGAAGCTTTCTTT
TRBD2 | - | TRBJ2-3 | TRBV9 | CASSGESRGVSDTQYF | TGTGCCAGCAGCGGAGAGTCACGGGGGGTATCAGATACGCAGTATTTT
- | - | TRBJ1-5 | TRBV28 | CASSLILDSNQPQHF | TGTGCCAGCAGTCTGATCCTAGATAGCAATCAGCCCCAGCATTTT
- | - | TRBJ2-1 | TRBV2 | CAREGGAYNEQFF | TGTGCCAGAGAGGGGGGGGCCTACAATGAGCAGTTCTTC
TRBD1 | - | TRBJ1-2 | TRBV7-9 | CASSLVSLGGANGYTF | TGTGCCAGCAGCTTAGTTTCTTTAGGGGGCGCAAATGGCTACACCTTC
TRBD1 | - | TRBJ1-1 | TRBV18 | CASHVRDRVAFF | TGTGCCAGCCATGTCCGGGACAGGGTGGCTTTCTTT
- | - | TRBJ2-3 | TRBV24-1 | CATSEPTGGAGGGTDTQYF | TGTGCCACCAGTGAACCGACAGGGGGCGCGGGGGGGGGCACAGATACGCAGTATTTT
- | - | TRBJ1-1 | TRBV10-3 | CAISERGWDTEAFF | TGTGCCATCAGTGAACGGGGGTGGGACACTGAAGCTTTCTTT
- | few | TRBJ1-5 | TRBV24-1 | CATKVAWQFYSNQPQHF | TGTGCCACCAAAGTTGCGTGGCAGTTTTATAGCAATCAGCCCCAGCATTTT
- | once | TRBJ2-1 | TRBV5-6 | CASSSGDLAPRNEQFF | TGTGCCAGCAGCTCTGGGGACCTGGCCCCGCGGAATGAGCAGTTCTTC
- | - | TRBJ1-5 | TRBV19 | CASSLTDSLSPQHF | TGTGCCAGTAGTTTGACAGATTCACTATCGCCCCAGCATTTT
TRBD1 | once | TRBJ2-5 | TRBV28 | CASSLPQGAETQYF | TGTGCCAGCAGTTTACCCCAGGGGGCAGAGACCCAGTACTTC
- | once | TRBJ2-3 | TRBV19 | CASSIRQIGGADTQYF | TGTGCCAGTAGTATACGGCAGATCGGTGGGGCAGATACGCAGTATTTT
- | - | TRBJ2-2 | TRBV10-3 | CAISGVAGELFF | TGTGCCATCAGCGGAGTCGCCGGGGAGCTGTTTTTT
- | - | TRBJ2-2 | TRBV9 | CASSVGPGTGELFF | TGTGCCAGCAGCGTAGGGCCGGGGACCGGGGAGCTGTTTTTT
TRBD1 | once | TRBJ2-2 | TRBV15 | CATSRDRGPTIGLFF | TGTGCCACCAGCAGAGATAGGGGGCCTACTATAGGGCTGTTTTTT
- | - | TRBJ1-2 | TRBV19 | CASSIARNYGYTF | TGTGCCAGTAGTATCGCCAGAAACTATGGCTACACCTTC